The rows below give T cell receptor beta chains drawn from one sample of a study of shared clonotypes between healthy human individuals. Data came from immunoSEQ multiplex PCR; TCRdb stores just in-frame clones and leaves some out. The profile shows fewer than 200,000 clones, 66% of them singletons. What was sequenced was memory CD4+ T cells sorted from blood. Every receptor here comes from a man aged 25 to 45 in good health. Each CDR3 is given with its conserved first and last residue. The order of the fields is J gene, V gene, clone size, D gene, CDR3 protein, CDR3 DNA. A D gene is named only where the DNA matches it firmly. Not all rows give a size; the values are once, few, many and, for expanded clones, a class.

j_call: TRBJ1-1
v_call: TRBV15
clone_size: few
d_call: NA
cdr3_aa: CATSSRDREAFF
cdr3_nt: TGTGCCACCAGCAGCAGGGACCGTGAAGCTTTCTTT

j_call: TRBJ1-2
v_call: TRBV6-5
clone_size: few
d_call: TRBD1
cdr3_aa: CASSRDRTMGYGYTF
cdr3_nt: TGTGCCAGCAGTCGGGACAGGACTATGGGGTATGGCTACACCTTC

j_call: TRBJ2-7
v_call: TRBV6-6
clone_size: many
d_call: TRBD1
cdr3_aa: CASSTPGQGREQYF
cdr3_nt: TGTGCCAGCAGTACACCGGGACAGGGGAGAGAGCAGTACTTC

j_call: TRBJ2-5
v_call: TRBV7-2
clone_size: NA
d_call: NA
cdr3_aa: CASSTSGVPQETQYF
cdr3_nt: TGTGCCAGCAGCACCTCAGGGGTGCCGCAAGAGACCCAGTACTTC

j_call: TRBJ2-2
v_call: TRBV5-1
clone_size: NA
d_call: NA
cdr3_aa: CASSLSFPDTGELFF
cdr3_nt: TGCGCCAGCAGCTTGTCTTTTCCGGACACCGGGGAGCTGTTTTTT

j_call: TRBJ2-5
v_call: TRBV9
clone_size: few
d_call: TRBD1
cdr3_aa: CASSGTGAKETQYF
cdr3_nt: TGTGCCAGCAGCGGGACAGGAGCGAAAGAGACCCAGTACTTC

j_call: TRBJ1-5
v_call: TRBV5-8
clone_size: few
d_call: NA
cdr3_aa: CASSFSQGQPQHF
cdr3_nt: TGTGCCAGCAGCTTTTCGCAGGGTCAGCCCCAGCATTTT

j_call: TRBJ2-7
v_call: TRBV9
clone_size: NA
d_call: TRBD2
cdr3_aa: CASSLAGAHEQYF
cdr3_nt: TGTGCCAGCTCCCTCGCGGGAGCCCACGAGCAGTACTTC

j_call: TRBJ2-7
v_call: TRBV5-8
clone_size: many
d_call: TRBD2
cdr3_aa: CASTPRTSGLYEQYF
cdr3_nt: TGTGCCAGCACCCCTCGCACTAGCGGCCTCTACGAGCAGTACTTC

j_call: TRBJ2-7
v_call: TRBV5-1
clone_size: few
d_call: TRBD1
cdr3_aa: CASSGSTGFGEQYF
cdr3_nt: TGCGCCAGCAGCGGCTCGACAGGGTTCGGCGAGCAGTACTTC

j_call: TRBJ2-2
v_call: TRBV5-1
clone_size: NA
d_call: TRBD1
cdr3_aa: CASSLGRARLTGTGNTGELFF
cdr3_nt: TGCGCCAGCAGCTTGGGCCGAGCGCGCTTAACCGGGACAGGGAACACCGGGGAGCTGTTTTTT

j_call: TRBJ1-5
v_call: TRBV10-3
clone_size: few
d_call: NA
cdr3_aa: CAISESWGPDNQPQHF
cdr3_nt: TGTGCCATCAGTGAGTCATGGGGCCCCGACAATCAGCCCCAGCATTTT

j_call: TRBJ2-1
v_call: TRBV19
clone_size: few
d_call: NA
cdr3_aa: CASSISVVYNEQFF
cdr3_nt: TGTGCCAGTAGTATCTCAGTTGTCTACAATGAGCAGTTCTTC

j_call: TRBJ2-3
v_call: TRBV21-1
clone_size: once
d_call: NA
cdr3_aa: CASSQVTASGSSATDTQYF
cdr3_nt: TGTGCCAGCAGCCAAGTTACGGCTAGCGGGAGCTCGGCAACAGATACGCAGTATTTT

j_call: TRBJ2-1
v_call: TRBV11-3
clone_size: once
d_call: NA
cdr3_aa: CASSLEGAEQFF
cdr3_nt: TGTGCCAGCAGCTTAGAGGGTGCGGAGCAGTTCTTC

j_call: TRBJ2-3
v_call: TRBV5-4
clone_size: NA
d_call: NA
cdr3_aa: CASSNERNTDTQYF
cdr3_nt: TGTGCCAGCAGCAATGAGCGGAACACAGATACGCAGTATTTT

j_call: TRBJ2-1
v_call: TRBV6-5
clone_size: NA
d_call: NA
cdr3_aa: CASRSVNEQFF
cdr3_nt: TGTGCCAGCAGGTCCGTCAATGAGCAGTTCTTC

j_call: TRBJ2-5
v_call: TRBV5-4
clone_size: NA
d_call: TRBD2
cdr3_aa: CASSNPGRGSPQETQYF
cdr3_nt: TGTGCCAGCAGCAACCCGGGGAGGGGATCCCCCCAAGAGACCCAGTACTTC

j_call: TRBJ1-2
v_call: TRBV28
clone_size: many
d_call: NA
cdr3_aa: CASTTGSMGYGYTF
cdr3_nt: TGTGCCAGCACCACCGGGAGTATGGGCTATGGCTACACCTTC

j_call: TRBJ2-1
v_call: TRBV5-4
clone_size: NA
d_call: NA
cdr3_aa: CASSLAQGSVYNEQFF
cdr3_nt: TGTGCCAGCAGCTTGGCCCAGGGGTCTGTTTACAATGAGCAGTTCTTC

j_call: TRBJ2-1
v_call: TRBV10-1
clone_size: NA
d_call: TRBD2
cdr3_aa: CASTLRTSGSSYNEQFF
cdr3_nt: TGCGCCAGCACCCTAAGGACTAGCGGGAGCTCCTACAATGAGCAGTTCTTC

j_call: TRBJ2-1
v_call: TRBV5-4
clone_size: NA
d_call: NA
cdr3_aa: CASSLGTNPYNEQFF
cdr3_nt: TGTGCCAGCAGCTTGGGAACGAATCCTTACAATGAGCAGTTCTTC

j_call: TRBJ2-7
v_call: TRBV5-1
clone_size: NA
d_call: TRBD1
cdr3_aa: CASSSGTGASSYEQYF
cdr3_nt: TGCGCCAGCAGCTCCGGGACAGGGGCTTCCTCCTACGAGCAGTACTTC

j_call: TRBJ2-1
v_call: TRBV14
clone_size: few
d_call: TRBD2
cdr3_aa: CASSQPIISGNYNEQFF
cdr3_nt: TGTGCCAGCAGCCAACCTATTATTAGCGGGAACTACAATGAGCAGTTCTTC